Listed below are T cell receptor beta chains from one sample, sequenced in a study of shared clonotypes between healthy human individuals. The assay was immunoSEQ multiplex PCR, and TCRdb's table has in-frame clones only and misses some. The table records hundreds of thousands of clones, around 96% of them present only once. Sequenced: naive CD8+ T cells sorted from blood. These receptors were collected from a woman aged 30 to 39 in good health. CDR3s include the opening cysteine and the closing phenylalanine or tryptophan. A D gene is named only where the DNA matches it firmly. For some rows the clone size is stated as once, few or many, or as a class when expanded; others skip it.

TRBV2,few,TRBJ1-1,NA,TGTGCCAGCACCGAAAGAAACACTGAAGCTTTCTTT,CASTERNTEAFF
TRBV11-3,NA,TRBJ1-1,NA,TGTGCCAGCAGCGTCTCATATTCGGCGAACACTGAAGCTTTCTTT,CASSVSYSANTEAFF
TRBV27,NA,TRBJ1-1,NA,TGTGCCAGCAGTCCACACGGGAACGAGGCTTTCTTT,CASSPHGNEAFF
TRBV7-9,once,TRBJ1-2,TRBD1,TGTGCCAGCAGCGCAACCGGGACAGGGGGCGATGGCTACACCTTC,CASSATGTGGDGYTF
TRBV12-2,NA,TRBJ2-5,NA,TGTGCAAGTCGCTTGTACCAAGAGACCCAGTACTTC,CASRLYQETQYF
TRBV4-1,NA,TRBJ2-3,NA,TGCGCCAGCAGCCAATCTCCAGGGCGCCGCACAGATACGCAGTATTTT,CASSQSPGRRTDTQYF
TRBV5-6,NA,TRBJ2-3,NA,TGTGCCAGCAGCTTTGGCCAGCATAGCACAGATACGCAGTATTTT,CASSFGQHSTDTQYF
TRBV28,few,TRBJ1-5,NA,TGTGCCAGCAGTTTAGTCCGCAATCAGCCCCAGCATTTT,CASSLVRNQPQHF
TRBV13,NA,TRBJ2-5,TRBD2,TGTGCCAGCCGTGGGGCTAGCGGGGGGGAGACCCAGTACTTC,CASRGASGGETQYF
TRBV19,NA,TRBJ1-4,NA,TGTGCCAGTAGTATTCCGGGAACTAATGAAAAACTGTTTTTT,CASSIPGTNEKLFF
TRBV5-6,NA,TRBJ2-7,TRBD1,TGTGCCAGCAGCTTGCAACAGGGGGTCTACGAGCAGTACTTC,CASSLQQGVYEQYF
TRBV7-2,NA,TRBJ1-2,NA,TGTGCCAGCAGCTTGGGGGTACTCCAAGAGGGCTACACCTTC,CASSLGVLQEGYTF
TRBV5-1,NA,TRBJ1-3,NA,TGCGCCAGCAGAAGGGACAACTCTGGAAACACCATATATTTT,CASRRDNSGNTIYF
TRBV7-6,NA,TRBJ1-5,NA,TGTGCCAGCAGCTTCGGACAGAATCAGCCCCAGCATTTT,CASSFGQNQPQHF
TRBV19,NA,TRBJ2-1,NA,TGTGCCAGTAGTAGGAGTTCCTACAATGAGCAGTTCTTC,CASSRSSYNEQFF
TRBV4-2,NA,TRBJ1-2,NA,TGTGCCAGCAGCTTTCTGGGGATTGATGGCTACACCTTC,CASSFLGIDGYTF
TRBV5-6,NA,TRBJ2-1,TRBD2,TGTGCCAGCAGCGTACAGACTAGCGGGAGGATCAGGGGGTACAATGAGCAGTTCTTC,CASSVQTSGRIRGYNEQFF
TRBV27,NA,TRBJ2-1,NA,TGTGCCAGCAGTTTATTCGGAGGATTTTACAATGAGCAGTTCTTC,CASSLFGGFYNEQFF
TRBV28,NA,TRBJ1-1,NA,TGTGCCAGCAGTTTAGCGCGGGGCTCTGAAGCTTTCTTT,CASSLARGSEAFF
TRBV11-3,once,TRBJ2-2,TRBD2,TGTGCCAGCAGCCCCTCCTTAGCGGGAGGGCGAACCGGGGAGCTGTTTTTT,CASSPSLAGGRTGELFF
TRBV7-9,NA,TRBJ2-1,TRBD2,TGTGCCAGCAGCTTAGTCCTAGCGGGAGATGAGCAGTTCTTC,CASSLVLAGDEQFF
TRBV27,NA,TRBJ2-7,TRBD2,TGTGCCAGCAGTTTGGGGGGGACCTTCTACGAGCAGTACTTC,CASSLGGTFYEQYF
TRBV7-9,NA,TRBJ2-7,TRBD2,TGTGCCAGCAGCTTACCGGCGGGAGGCCCCCTGGTCGAGCAGTACTTC,CASSLPAGGPLVEQYF
TRBV6-5,NA,TRBJ1-1,NA,TGTGCCAGCAGTTACCCCGCATGGGGGAACACTGAAGCTTTCTTT,CASSYPAWGNTEAFF
TRBV28,NA,TRBJ2-7,NA,TGTGCCAGCAGTACGGGATACGAGCAGTACTTC,CASSTGYEQYF
TRBV13,NA,TRBJ1-1,NA,TGTGCCAGCAGCGCTACAGGGAACACTGAAGCTTTCTTT,CASSATGNTEAFF
TRBV28,NA,TRBJ2-7,NA,TGTGCCAGCAGTTTATCTAATAAGGGTTACGAGCAGTACTTC,CASSLSNKGYEQYF
TRBV7-9,NA,TRBJ2-7,TRBD2,TGTGCCAGCAGCTTGGGGACTAGCGGGAGGTACGAGCAGTACTTC,CASSLGTSGRYEQYF
TRBV5-1,NA,TRBJ2-1,NA,TGCGCCAGCAGCTTGGCGGGACACCAGAGCTCCTACAATGAGCAGTTCTTC,CASSLAGHQSSYNEQFF
TRBV27,NA,TRBJ2-5,NA,TGTGCCAGCAGTTTTGGGCTGGGGGTAGGGACCCAGTACTTC,CASSFGLGVGTQYF
TRBV28,once,TRBJ2-7,NA,TGTGCCAGCCAAATGCAGGGGCGGACCTACGAGCAGTACTTC,CASQMQGRTYEQYF
TRBV6-1,NA,TRBJ2-3,TRBD2,TGTGCCAGCAACAAGCGGGATGGAACAGATACGCAGTATTTT,CASNKRDGTDTQYF
TRBV5-1,NA,TRBJ2-7,TRBD2,TGCGCCAGCAGCTTCAGCGGGGGCTCCTACGAGCAGTACTTC,CASSFSGGSYEQYF